This TCR beta chain emerged from a study of T cell changes during pregnancy in multiple sclerosis. Method: immunoSEQ multiplex PCR; TCRdb's copy keeps in-frame clones and lacks some. Here the sample spans approximately 90,000 clones, approximately 90% being singletons. The CDR3 covers 15 residues. J gave up 10 bases and V 5 bases, and 11 bases lay outside the gene matches. CDR1 and CDR2 from the germline V gene are SGHTA and FQGTGA. Source: peripheral blood, taken in the first trimester of pregnancy. The clonotype was recovered from a female donor with multiple sclerosis, enrolled in a pregnancy study. The chain has TRBV7-3 and TRBJ2-1, with 10 bases matching TRBD2. The CDR3 protein is CASSPGVAGGQEQFF. The CDR3, as DNA: TGTGCCAGCAGCCCGGGGGTAGCGGGGGGCCAGGAGCAGTTCTTC.